This T cell receptor beta chain was identified in a study of blood T cells in healthy people across ages. Next came a second PCR, run for about 7 to 12 cycles, which used a sample-barcoded 5' primer along with a J-beta primer mix. Each CDR3 protein gets one entry after TCRdb re-called the 5' RACE reads with MiXCR. The sample carries 750,000 to 850,000 distinct CDR3 sequences, 20% to 25% recorded once. This CDR3 has 17 amino acids. Trimming pared 2 bases from V and 2 bases from J, leaving 16 bases between. Germline values: CDR1 LGHNA, CDR2 YSLEER. The same data also went into a second study, on T cells of mothers and their children. From that report: Unrelated mother-child pairs always had slightly, but never significantly, lower normalized overlap than related pairs. Clones that were microchimeric and persistent were not detected among T cells.

Sequenced sample: blood. The origin of this receptor is a boy aged 10-17 years in good health. This rearrangement joins TRBV4-3 to TRBJ1-5, with D possibly being TRBD1 (6 bases). CDR3 amino acids: CASSQWGQGTGNQPQHF. The CDR3 DNA follows: TGCGCCAGCAGCCAATGGGGGCAGGGCACGGGCAATCAGCCCCAGCATTTT.